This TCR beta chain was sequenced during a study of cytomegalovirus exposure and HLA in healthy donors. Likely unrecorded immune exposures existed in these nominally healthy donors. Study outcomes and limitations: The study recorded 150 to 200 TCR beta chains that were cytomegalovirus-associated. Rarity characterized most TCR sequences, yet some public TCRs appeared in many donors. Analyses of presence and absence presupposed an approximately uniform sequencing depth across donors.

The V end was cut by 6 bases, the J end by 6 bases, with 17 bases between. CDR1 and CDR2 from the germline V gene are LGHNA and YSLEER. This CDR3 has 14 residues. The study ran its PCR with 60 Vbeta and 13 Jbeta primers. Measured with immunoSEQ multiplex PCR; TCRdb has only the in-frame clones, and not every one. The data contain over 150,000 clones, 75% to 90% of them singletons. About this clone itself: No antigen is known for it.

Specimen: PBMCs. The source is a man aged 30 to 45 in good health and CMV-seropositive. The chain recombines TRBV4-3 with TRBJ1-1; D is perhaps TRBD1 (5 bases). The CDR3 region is CASSLRGGDAEAFF. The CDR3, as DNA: TGCGCCAGCAGTTTAAGGGGAGGGGACGCTGAAGCTTTCTTT.